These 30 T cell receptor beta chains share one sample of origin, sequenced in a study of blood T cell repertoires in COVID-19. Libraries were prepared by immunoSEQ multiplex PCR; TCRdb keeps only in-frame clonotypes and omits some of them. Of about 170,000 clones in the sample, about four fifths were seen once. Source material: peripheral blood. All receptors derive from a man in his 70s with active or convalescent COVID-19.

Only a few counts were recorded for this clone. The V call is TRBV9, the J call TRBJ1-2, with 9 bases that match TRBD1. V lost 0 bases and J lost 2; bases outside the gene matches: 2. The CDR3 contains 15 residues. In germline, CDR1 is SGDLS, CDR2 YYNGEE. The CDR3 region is CASSVGGQGNYGYTF. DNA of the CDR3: TGTGCCAGCAGCGTAGGTGGACAGGGGAACTATGGCTACACCTTC. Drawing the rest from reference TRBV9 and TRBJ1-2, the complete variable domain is DSGVTQTPKHLITATGQRVTLRCSPRSGDLSVYWYQQSLDQGLQFLIQYYNGEERAKGNILERFSAQQFPDLHSELNLSSLELGDSALYFCASSVGGQGNYGYTFGSGTRLTVV.

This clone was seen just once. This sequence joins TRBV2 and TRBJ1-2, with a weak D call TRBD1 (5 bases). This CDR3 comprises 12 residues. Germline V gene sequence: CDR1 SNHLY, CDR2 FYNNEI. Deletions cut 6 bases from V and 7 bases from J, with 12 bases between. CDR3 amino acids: CASRPDRSGYTF. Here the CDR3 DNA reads TGTGCCAGCAGGCCCGACAGAAGTGGCTACACCTTC.

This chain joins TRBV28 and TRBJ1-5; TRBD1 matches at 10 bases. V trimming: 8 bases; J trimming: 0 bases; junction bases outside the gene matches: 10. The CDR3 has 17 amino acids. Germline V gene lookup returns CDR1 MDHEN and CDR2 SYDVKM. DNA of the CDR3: TGTGCCAGCGGGGGACAGGGGACCGATTATAGCAATCAGCCCCAGCATTTT. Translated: CASGGQGTDYSNQPQHF.

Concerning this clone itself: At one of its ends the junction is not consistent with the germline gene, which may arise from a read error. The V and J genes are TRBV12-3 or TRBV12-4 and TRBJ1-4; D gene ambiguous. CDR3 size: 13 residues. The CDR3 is CATSISGVEKLFF. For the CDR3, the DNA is TGTGCCACCAGTATATCGGGAGTTGAAAAACTGTTTTTT.

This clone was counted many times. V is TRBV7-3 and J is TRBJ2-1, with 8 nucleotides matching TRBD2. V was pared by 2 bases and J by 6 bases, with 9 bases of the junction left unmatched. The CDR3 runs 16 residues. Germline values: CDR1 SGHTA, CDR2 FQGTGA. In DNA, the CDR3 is TGTGCCAGCAGCTTAGGTGGAGCGGGAGAGAGCAATGAGCAGTTCTTC. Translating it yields CASSLGGAGESNEQFF. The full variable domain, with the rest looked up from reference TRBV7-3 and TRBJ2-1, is GAGVSQTPSNKVTEKGKYVELRCDPISGHTALYWYRQSLGQGPEFLIYFQGTGAADDSGLPNDRFFAVRPEGSVSTLKIQRTERGDSAVYLCASSLGGAGESNEQFFGPGTRLTVL.

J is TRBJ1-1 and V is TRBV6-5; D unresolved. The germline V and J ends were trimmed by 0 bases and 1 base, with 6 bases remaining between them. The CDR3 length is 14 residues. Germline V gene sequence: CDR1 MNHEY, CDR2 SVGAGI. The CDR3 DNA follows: TGTGCCAGCAGTTACTCAGGCGGGAACACTGAAGCTTTCTTT. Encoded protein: CASSYSGGNTEAFF.

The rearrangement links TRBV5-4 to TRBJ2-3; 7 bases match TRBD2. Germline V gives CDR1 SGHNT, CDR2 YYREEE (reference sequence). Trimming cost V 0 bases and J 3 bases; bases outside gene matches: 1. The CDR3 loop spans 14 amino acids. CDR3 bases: TGTGCCAGCAGCTTGGGGGGGGGAACAGATACGCAGTATTTT. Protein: CASSLGGGTDTQYF. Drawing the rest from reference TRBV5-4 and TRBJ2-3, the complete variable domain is ETGVTQSPTHLIKTRGQQVTLRCSSQSGHNTVSWYQQALGQGPQFIFQYYREEENGRGNFPPRFSGLQFPNYSSELNVNALELDDSALYLCASSLGGGTDTQYFGPGTRLTVL.

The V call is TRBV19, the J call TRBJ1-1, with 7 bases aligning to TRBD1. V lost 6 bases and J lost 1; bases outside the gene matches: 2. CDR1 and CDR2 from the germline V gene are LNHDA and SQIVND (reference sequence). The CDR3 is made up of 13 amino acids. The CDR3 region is CASRRTGNTEAFF. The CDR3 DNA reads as TGTGCCAGTAGACGGACAGGGAACACTGAAGCTTTCTTT.

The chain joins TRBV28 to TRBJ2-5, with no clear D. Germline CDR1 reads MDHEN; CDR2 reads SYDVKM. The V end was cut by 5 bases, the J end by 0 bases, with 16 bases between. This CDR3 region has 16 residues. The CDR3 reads CASSTRRYGHQETQYF. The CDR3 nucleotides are TGTGCCAGCAGTACAAGGCGGTATGGCCACCAAGAGACCCAGTACTTC.

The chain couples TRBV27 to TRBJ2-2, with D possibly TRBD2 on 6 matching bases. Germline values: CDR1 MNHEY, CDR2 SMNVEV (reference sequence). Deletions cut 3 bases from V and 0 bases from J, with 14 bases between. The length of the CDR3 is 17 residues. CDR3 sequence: CASSFRRGIPNTGELFF. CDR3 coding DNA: TGTGCCAGCAGTTTTCGGCGGGGCATTCCGAACACCGGGGAGCTGTTTTTT.

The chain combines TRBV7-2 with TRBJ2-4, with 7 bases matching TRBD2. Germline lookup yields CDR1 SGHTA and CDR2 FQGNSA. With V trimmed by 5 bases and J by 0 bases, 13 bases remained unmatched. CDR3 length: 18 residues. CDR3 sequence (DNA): TGTGCCAGCAGCGCGACTAGCCGTAGCGTCCTAGCCAAAAACATTCAGTACTTC. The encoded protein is CASSATSRSVLAKNIQYF.

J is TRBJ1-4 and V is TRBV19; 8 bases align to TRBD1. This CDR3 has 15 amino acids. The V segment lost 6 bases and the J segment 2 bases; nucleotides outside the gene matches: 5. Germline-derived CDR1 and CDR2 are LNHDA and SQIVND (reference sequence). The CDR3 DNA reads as TGTGCCAGTAGCAGGACAGGGACGACTAATGAAAAACTGTTTTTT. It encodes CASSRTGTTNEKLFF.

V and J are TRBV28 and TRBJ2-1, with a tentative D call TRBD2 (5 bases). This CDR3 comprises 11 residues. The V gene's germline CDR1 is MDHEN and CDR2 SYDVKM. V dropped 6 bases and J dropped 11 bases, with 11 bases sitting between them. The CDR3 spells CASSPGKKQFF. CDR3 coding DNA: TGTGCCAGCAGCCCCGGGAAGAAGCAGTTCTTC. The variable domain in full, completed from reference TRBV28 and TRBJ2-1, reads DVKVTQSSRYLVKRTGEKVFLECVQDMDHENMFWYRQDPGLGLRLIYFSYDVKMKEKGDIPEGYSVSREKKERFSLILESASTNQTSMYLCASSPGKKQFFGPGTRLTVL.

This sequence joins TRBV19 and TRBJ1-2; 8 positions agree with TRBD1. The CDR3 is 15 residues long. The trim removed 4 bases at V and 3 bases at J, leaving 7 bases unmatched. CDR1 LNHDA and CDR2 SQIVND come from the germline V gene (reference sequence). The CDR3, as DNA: TGTGCCAGTAGTAACCGGGACAGGCTCGACTATGGCTACACCTTC. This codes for CASSNRDRLDYGYTF.

The CDR3 sequence is CASSLGLAEGGELFF. DNA for the CDR3: TGCGCCAGCAGCCTAGGACTAGCGGAGGGCGGGGAGCTGTTTTTT. The chain links TRBV5-1 to TRBJ2-2; TRBD2 matches at 10 bases. With V trimmed by 4 bases and J by 7 bases, 7 bases remained unmatched. Germline CDR1 SGHRS, CDR2 YFSETQ. The CDR3 contains 15 residues.

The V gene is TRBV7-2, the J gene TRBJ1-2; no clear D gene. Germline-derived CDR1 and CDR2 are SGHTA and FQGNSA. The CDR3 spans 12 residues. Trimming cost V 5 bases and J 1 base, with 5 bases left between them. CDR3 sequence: CASSPRNYGYTF. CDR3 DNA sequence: TGTGCCAGCAGCCCCCGTAACTATGGCTACACCTTC.

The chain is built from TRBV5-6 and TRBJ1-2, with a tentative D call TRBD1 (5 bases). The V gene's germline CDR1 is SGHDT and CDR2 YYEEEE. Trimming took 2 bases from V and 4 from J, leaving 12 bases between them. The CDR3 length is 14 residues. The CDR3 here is CASSFYRFSYGYTF. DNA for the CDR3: TGTGCCAGCAGCTTTTACAGGTTCTCCTATGGCTACACCTTC.

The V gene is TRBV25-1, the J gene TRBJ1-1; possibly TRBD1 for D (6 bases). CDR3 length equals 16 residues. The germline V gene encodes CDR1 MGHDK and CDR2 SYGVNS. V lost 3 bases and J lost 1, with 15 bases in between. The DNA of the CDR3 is TGTGCCAGCAGTGATCCCAAGAAAGGGGGGAACACTGAAGCTTTCTTT. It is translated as CASSDPKKGGNTEAFF.

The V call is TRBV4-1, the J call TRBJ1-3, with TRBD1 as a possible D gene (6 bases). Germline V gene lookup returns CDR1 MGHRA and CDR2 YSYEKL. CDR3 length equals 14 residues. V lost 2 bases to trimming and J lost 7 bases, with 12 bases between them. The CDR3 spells CASSQWTARNTIYF. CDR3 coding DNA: TGCGCCAGCAGCCAATGGACAGCGCGGAACACCATATATTTT.

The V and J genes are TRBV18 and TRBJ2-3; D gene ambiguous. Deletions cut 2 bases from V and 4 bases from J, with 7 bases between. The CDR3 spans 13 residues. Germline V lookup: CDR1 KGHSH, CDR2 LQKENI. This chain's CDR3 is CASSPTQSDTQYF. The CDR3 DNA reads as TGTGCCAGCTCACCAACACAATCAGATACGCAGTATTTT.

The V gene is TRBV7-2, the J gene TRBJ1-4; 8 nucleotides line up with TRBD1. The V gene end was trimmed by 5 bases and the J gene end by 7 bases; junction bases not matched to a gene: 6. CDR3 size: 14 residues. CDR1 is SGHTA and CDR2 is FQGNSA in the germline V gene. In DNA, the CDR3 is TGTGCCAGCAGCCCAGGGGGCTCTCTTGAAAAACTGTTTTTT. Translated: CASSPGGSLEKLFF.

The CDR3 DNA follows: TGCGCCAGCAGCCATCAAAGCCGGGCCGGGACAGGGTCTAGAAAACTGTTTTTT. Protein: CASSHQSRAGTGSRKLFF. V usage is TRBV4-3 and J usage is TRBJ1-4; TRBD1 aligns across 9 bases. Unmatched junction bases numbered 18, after V lost 3 bases and J lost 10 bases. The V gene's germline CDR1 is LGHNA and CDR2 YSLEER. The CDR3 totals 18 residues.

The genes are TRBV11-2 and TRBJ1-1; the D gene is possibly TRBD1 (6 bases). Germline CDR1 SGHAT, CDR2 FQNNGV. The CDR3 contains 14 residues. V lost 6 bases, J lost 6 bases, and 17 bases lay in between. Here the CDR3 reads CASSQRRGGPEAFF. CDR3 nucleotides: TGTGCCAGCAGTCAGAGGAGGGGGGGGCCTGAAGCTTTCTTT.

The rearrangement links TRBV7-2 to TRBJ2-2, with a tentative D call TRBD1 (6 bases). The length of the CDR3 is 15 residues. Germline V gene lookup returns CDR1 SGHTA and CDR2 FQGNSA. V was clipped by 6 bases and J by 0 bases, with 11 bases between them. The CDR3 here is CASRTGTSNTGELFF. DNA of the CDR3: TGTGCCAGCAGGACCGGGACATCGAACACCGGGGAGCTGTTTTTT.

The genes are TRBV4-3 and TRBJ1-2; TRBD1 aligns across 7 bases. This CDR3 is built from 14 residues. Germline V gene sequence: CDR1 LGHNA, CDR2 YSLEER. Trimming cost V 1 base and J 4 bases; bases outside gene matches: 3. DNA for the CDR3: TGCGCCAGCAGCCAAGCACCAGGGGGCTATGGCTACACCTTC. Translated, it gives CASSQAPGGYGYTF.

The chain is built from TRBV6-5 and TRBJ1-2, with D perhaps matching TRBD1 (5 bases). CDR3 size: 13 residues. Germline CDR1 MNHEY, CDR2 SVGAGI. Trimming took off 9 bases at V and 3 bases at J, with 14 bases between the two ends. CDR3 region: CASRLGGDYGYTF. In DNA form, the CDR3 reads TGTGCCAGTAGACTCGGGGGGGACTATGGCTACACCTTC.

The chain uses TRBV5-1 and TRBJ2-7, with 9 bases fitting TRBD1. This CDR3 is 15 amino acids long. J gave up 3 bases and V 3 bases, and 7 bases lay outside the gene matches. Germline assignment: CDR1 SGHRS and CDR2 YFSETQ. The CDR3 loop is CASSSEPTGGYEQYF. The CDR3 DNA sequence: TGCGCCAGCAGCTCTGAACCGACAGGGGGCTACGAGCAGTACTTC.

DNA of the CDR3: TGTGCCAGCAGCCTAGGACTAGCGGGTTACAATGAGCAGTTCTTC. It is translated as CASSLGLAGYNEQFF. The chain carries TRBV11-2 and TRBJ2-1, with 11 bases fitting TRBD2. V lost 5 bases, J lost 4 bases, and 4 bases stayed unmatched. The CDR3 runs 15 residues. Germline CDR1 is SGHAT and CDR2 is FQNNGV.

CDR3 residues: CASSWGQNTEAFF. The CDR3 DNA reads as TGCGCCAGCAGCTGGGGACAGAACACTGAAGCTTTCTTT. The rearrangement uses TRBV5-1 and TRBJ1-1; D is perhaps TRBD1 (6 bases). The CDR3 contains 13 residues. Germline assignment: CDR1 SGHRS and CDR2 YFSETQ. Trimming stripped 3 bases from V and 1 base from J, with 7 bases between.

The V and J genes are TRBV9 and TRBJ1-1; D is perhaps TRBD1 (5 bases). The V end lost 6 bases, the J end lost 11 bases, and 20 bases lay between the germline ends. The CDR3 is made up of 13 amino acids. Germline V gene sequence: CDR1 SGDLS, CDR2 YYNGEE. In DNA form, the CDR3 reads TGTGCCAGCACCAGGACCTTGACAGCACGGGCTTTCTTT. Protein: CASTRTLTARAFF.